The clone carrying this T cell receptor beta chain was observed a single time. Antigen unknown. The sample originates from a study of T cell repertoires in cytomegalovirus infection. Study summary: CMV infection together with matching HLA type was indicated by public TCR beta signatures.

Germline values: CDR1 LGHNA, CDR2 YNFKEQ. The CDR3 runs 17 residues. J was trimmed by 5 bases and V by 0 bases; bases with no gene match: 6. TCRdb independently ran MiXCR on the reads; one entry per CDR3 protein. The sample includes about 740,000 distinct CDR3 sequences, 35% to 45% of them seen just once. Study-wide points: Based on cumulative public TCR beta family frequency, carriers of CMV plus the relevant HLA were identified. Ex vivo, HLA-C-restricted CMV-specific TCR beta clonotypes prevailed over the rest of the response.

The sequence derives from a human donor in good health (CMV status not recorded). Some clones in this sample may be carry-over from other donors' samples. Sequencing was performed on PBMCs. V is TRBV4-2 and J is TRBJ2-1; 11 nucleotides agree with TRBD2. The CDR3 coding sequence is TGTGCCAGCAGCCAAGATAGGGGGACTAGCGGCCACAATGAGCAGTTCTTC. Translation gives CASSQDRGTSGHNEQFF.